This TCR beta chain comes out of a study of T cell repertoires in cytomegalovirus infection. For the study at large: It was the public TCR beta signatures that indicated both CMV infection and matching HLA type. Overall study results and limits: Based on cumulative public TCR beta family frequency, carriers of CMV plus the relevant HLA were identified. Ex vivo, HLA-C-restricted CMV-specific TCR beta clonotypes prevailed over the rest of the response.

TCRdb fed the reads into MiXCR, producing one record per CDR3 protein. This table has about 130,000 distinct CDR3 sequences, about 10% appearing once. The CDR3 is made up of 15 amino acids. Trimming removed 4 bases from V and 6 bases from J, with 15 bases in between. Looked up from germline, CDR1 is SEHNR and CDR2 is FQNEAQ (reference sequence). This clonotype was counted at least ten times. What it binds is not known. Sequenced material: PBMCs. The sequence derives from a human donor in good health (CMV status not recorded). Some clones in this sample may be carry-over from other donors' samples. The chain recombines TRBV7-9 with TRBJ2-2; D might be TRBD1 (5 bases). The CDR3 DNA sequence: TGTGCCAGCAGCTATAAATTCGACAGTGCCGGGGAGCTGTTTTTT. This translates into CASSYKFDSAGELFF.